This TCR beta chain comes out of a study of OX40 agonist ivuxolimab in advanced cancers. This CDR3 has 12 amino acids. Germline CDR1 is SQVTM and CDR2 is ANQGSEA. Trimming left V 4 bases short and J 4 bases short, with 8 bases between. The data were produced by immunoSEQ multiplex PCR, yet TCRdb's version contains in-frame clones alone and is incomplete. This sample has tens of thousands of clones, with roughly nine tenths found just once. The rearrangement uses TRBV29-1 and TRBJ1-5; the D gene is possibly TRBD1 (6 bases). The origin of this receptor is an adult with an advanced solid tumor such as melanoma, head and neck, liver or kidney cancer. The sequencing used CD4+ or CD8+ T cells sorted from blood, collected in a trial of the OX40 agonist ivuxolimab. CDR3 residues: CSVAQGNQPQHF. DNA of the CDR3: TGCAGCGTTGCGCAGGGGAATCAGCCCCAGCATTTT. Using reference TRBV29-1 and TRBJ1-5 for the parts outside the CDR3, the full variable domain is SAVISQKPSRDICQRGTSLTIQCQVDSQVTMMFWYRQQPGQSLTLIATANQGSEATYESGFVIDKFPISRPNLTFSTLTVSNMSPEDSSIYLCSVAQGNQPQHFGDGTRLSIL.